Shown below are 15 T cell receptor beta chains from a single sample sequenced in a study of blood T cell repertoires in COVID-19. Sequenced by immunoSEQ multiplex PCR; TCRdb stores in-frame clones only, minus some. The sample lists fewer than 55,000 clones; over 80% were seen once. The specimen sequenced was peripheral blood. The receptors shown here come from a man aged 65 to 79 with active COVID-19.

The V gene is TRBV28, the J gene TRBJ1-2, with D maybe TRBD1 (6 bases). Per germline, CDR1 MDHEN and CDR2 SYDVKM. The length of the CDR3 is 14 residues. The V end lost 7 bases, the J end lost 3 bases, and 15 bases lay between the germline ends. DNA of the CDR3: TGTGCCAGCATTGGCAACAGGGTTTACTATGGCTACACCTTC. Its translation is CASIGNRVYYGYTF.

The V call is TRBV5-1, the J call TRBJ2-7, with 7 bases identical to TRBD1. Germline loops: CDR1 SGHRS, CDR2 YFSETQ. The CDR3 has 12 residues. Losses at the gene ends were 4 bases for V and 5 bases for J; bases not matched to a gene: 3. Here the CDR3 reads CASSPTGNEQYF. CDR3 nucleotide sequence: TGCGCCAGCAGCCCGACAGGGAACGAGCAGTACTTC.

The V gene is TRBV19, the J gene TRBJ1-5; 9 bases are a match to TRBD1. CDR1 is LNHDA and CDR2 is SQIVND in the germline V gene (reference sequence). V dropped 4 bases and J dropped 4; count of bases not matched to a gene: 5. The CDR3 spans 15 residues. CDR3 sequence: CASSTRQGGNQPQHF. The CDR3 nucleotides are TGTGCCAGTAGTACAAGACAGGGGGGGAATCAGCCCCAGCATTTT.

This clone was observed a few times. Germline and junction disagree at one end, which may indicate a read error. The rearrangement joins TRBV14 to TRBJ2-1; maybe TRBD2 (5 bases). CDR3 length: 13 amino acids. CDR1 and CDR2 (germline): SGHDN, FVKESK. CDR3 bases: TGCGCAAGCGGCCGCGGGTTTTGGAATGAGCAGTTCTTC. Translated: CASGRGFWNEQFF.

The genes are TRBV9 and TRBJ2-3; no clear D. The V and J ends lost 0 bases and 2 bases respectively, with 13 bases between them. The germline CDR1 and CDR2 sequences are SGDLS and YYNGEE. The CDR3 has 16 residues. The chain's CDR3 is CASSVGSDIYTDTQYF. CDR3 nucleotides: TGTGCCAGCAGCGTAGGGTCAGACATTTACACAGATACGCAGTATTTT. Supplemented by reference TRBV9 and TRBJ2-3, the full variable domain reads DSGVTQTPKHLITATGQRVTLRCSPRSGDLSVYWYQQSLDQGLQFLIQYYNGEERAKGNILERFSAQQFPDLHSELNLSSLELGDSALYFCASSVGSDIYTDTQYFGPGTRLTVL.

The chain recombines TRBV12-3 or TRBV12-4 with TRBJ2-1, with D perhaps TRBD1 (6 bases). The CDR3 runs to 13 residues. V was shortened by 7 bases and J by 9 bases, with 16 bases between the two germline ends. The CDR3 loop is CASTSQGLGEQFF. For the CDR3, the DNA is TGTGCCAGCACCTCACAGGGTCTTGGTGAGCAGTTCTTC.

The chain recombines TRBV4-3 with TRBJ2-2; D might be TRBD1 (5 bases). From germline, CDR1 is LGHNA and CDR2 YSLEER. Trimming removed 5 bases from V and 4 bases from J, with 11 bases in between. The CDR3 totals 14 residues. Written as DNA, the CDR3 is TGCGCCAGCAGCGACTGGGGCGCCACCGGGGAGCTGTTTTTT. It yields the protein CASSDWGATGELFF.

This rearrangement joins TRBV27 to TRBJ1-2; TRBD1 agrees at 9 bases. CDR1 and CDR2 (germline): MNHEY, SMNVEV (reference sequence). V lost 5 bases, J lost 1 base, and 5 bases stayed unmatched. The CDR3 is made up of 15 amino acids. CDR3 protein: CASSPLTGGNYGYTF. CDR3 nucleotide sequence: TGTGCCAGCAGTCCTCTGACAGGGGGTAACTATGGCTACACCTTC.

This chain links TRBV2 with TRBJ2-5, with 9 bases identical to TRBD1. This CDR3 contains 11 residues. Germline CDR1 and CDR2: SNHLY and FYNNEI. The trim removed 7 bases at V and 13 bases at J, leaving 7 bases unmatched. For the CDR3, the DNA is TGTGCCAGCACCGGGGACAGGGCCATGTACTTC. Amino acid sequence: CASTGDRAMYF.

The V call is TRBV28, the J call TRBJ1-5; 9 nucleotides line up with TRBD1. V lost 4 bases to trimming and J lost 5 bases; unmatched junction nucleotides: 3. The CDR3 runs to 14 residues. Germline V gene lookup returns CDR1 MDHEN and CDR2 SYDVKM. CDR3 sequence reads: CASSSGQGHQPQHF. In DNA form, the CDR3 reads TGTGCCAGCAGTTCGGGACAGGGTCATCAGCCCCAGCATTTT.

The V call is TRBV29-1, the J call TRBJ2-3, with D perhaps matching TRBD2 (6 bases). V was pared by 4 bases and J by 0 bases, with 17 bases between. The V gene's germline CDR1 is SQVTM and CDR2 ANQGSEA. The CDR3 totals 16 residues. CDR3 sequence (DNA): TGCAGCGTTGCGCTTTCGGCGGGAACTAGCACAGATACGCAGTATTTT. This gives the protein CSVALSAGTSTDTQYF.

The genes are TRBV18 and TRBJ2-7; D gene unclear. CDR3 size: 13 residues. V lost 6 bases and J lost 2, with 11 bases in between. Germline V gene sequence: CDR1 KGHSH, CDR2 LQKENI. As DNA, the CDR3 is TGTGCCAGCTCCACCAGTGCAGCCTACGAGCAGTACTTC. It yields the protein CASSTSAAYEQYF.

The J gene is TRBJ2-1, the V gene TRBV29-1, with D possibly TRBD2 on 8 matching bases. The CDR3 has 15 residues. Deletions cut 5 bases from V and 6 bases from J, with 20 bases between. CDR1 is SQVTM and CDR2 is ANQGSEA in the germline V gene. CDR3 nucleotides: TGCAGCGTTCAGGGGGTTGACAGCGGGGGCAATGAGCAGTTCTTC. Its protein product is CSVQGVDSGGNEQFF.

The chain carries TRBV9 and TRBJ2-2; D is perhaps TRBD1 (5 bases). CDR3 length: 13 residues. The germline V gene encodes CDR1 SGDLS and CDR2 YYNGEE. V was cut by 4 bases and J by 6 bases, with 10 bases left in between. The CDR3 reads CASSPDIAGELFF. CDR3 DNA sequence: TGTGCCAGCAGCCCGGACATTGCCGGGGAGCTGTTTTTT.

This chain uses TRBV7-6 with TRBJ2-2, with 11 bases lining up with TRBD2. This CDR3 is built from 16 residues. The junction had 8 bases not matched to a gene; V was cut back by 5 bases and J by 6 bases. Germline-derived CDR1 and CDR2 are SGHVS and FNYEAQ. The CDR3 here is CASSLLAGVEAGELFF. The CDR3, as DNA: TGTGCCAGCAGCCTACTAGCGGGGGTTGAGGCCGGGGAGCTGTTTTTT.